The 12 T cell receptor beta chains below all came from one sample that was sequenced in a study of neurological immune-mediated disorders (dated by TCRdb to the late 2010s). The library was produced with 5' RACE. Sequencing used an Illumina HiSeq 2500. TCRdb passed the public sequencing reads through fastp at Q25 and MiXCR, retaining productive beta sequences. When rows share a CDR3 protein, they turn into one entry using the most common DNA and genes. The sample data list about 62,000 distinct CDR3 sequences, and around 3.8% of these were observed just once. The ten largest clones take up under 2.5% of the sample. The sequenced sample was PBMCs. These receptors were obtained from a woman aged 45-60 years with multiple sclerosis.

Many counts were recorded for this clonotype. V gene TRBV7-8 combines with J gene TRBJ2-2, with D perhaps matching TRBD1 (6 bases). V lost 5 bases, J lost 1 base, and 11 bases lay in between. The CDR3 runs 15 residues. Germline V gives CDR1 SGHVS, CDR2 FQNEAQ. This CDR3 reads CASSPWGRNTGELFF. The CDR3 region has the DNA TGTGCCAGCAGCCCCTGGGGGCGGAACACCGGGGAGCTGTTTTTT.

This clonotype came up many times. J is TRBJ2-7 and V is TRBV7-6; no clear D. CDR3 length: 13 residues. Germline V gene lookup returns CDR1 SGHVS and CDR2 FNYEAQ. The V gene lost 1 base and the J gene lost 2 bases, with 6 bases spanning the gap. CDR3 nucleotides: TGTGCCAGCAGCTTAGGGAGCGCCTACGAGCAGTACTTC. It codes for CASSLGSAYEQYF.

This clonotype was counted at least ten times. This sequence joins TRBV20-1 and TRBJ1-6; D might be TRBD1 (5 bases). Trimming removed 0 bases at V and 8 bases at J, with 11 bases between. Looked up from germline, CDR1 is DFQATT and CDR2 is SNEGSKA (reference sequence). The CDR3 covers 14 residues. The chain's CDR3 is CSARDAGADSPLHF. The CDR3 region has the DNA TGCAGTGCTAGAGATGCCGGGGCCGATTCACCCCTCCACTTT.

The rearrangement uses TRBV20-1 and TRBJ2-7, with D possibly TRBD2 on 6 matching bases. Germline lookup yields CDR1 DFQATT and CDR2 SNEGSKA (reference sequence). V was cut by 0 bases and J by 6 bases, with 18 bases left in between. The CDR3 is made up of 15 amino acids. The CDR3 DNA reads TGCAGTGCTAGAGAGGCGGCGGGAACGGGTTCCGAGCAGTACTTC. Translated, it gives CSAREAAGTGSEQYF.

The chain carries TRBV29-1 and TRBJ2-5, with TRBD1 matching over 9 bases. The CDR3 consists of 12 residues. In germline, CDR1 is SQVTM, CDR2 ANQGSEA. V shed 5 bases, J shed 5 bases, and the junction held 3 bases outside the gene matches. The CDR3 nucleotides are TGCAGCGTTAGAGGACAGGGGGAGACCCAGTACTTC. Protein: CSVRGQGETQYF. The full variable domain, in which reference TRBV29-1 and TRBJ2-5 provide the parts outside the CDR3, is SAVISQKPSRDICQRGTSLTIQCQVDSQVTMMFWYRQQPGQSLTLIATANQGSEATYESGFVIDKFPISRPNLTFSTLTVSNMSPEDSSIYLCSVRGQGETQYFGPGTRLLVL.

This clonotype was counted at least ten times. The chain links TRBV5-1 to TRBJ2-7; D is unclear. The germline V and J ends were trimmed by 4 bases and 0 bases, with 11 bases remaining between them. In germline, CDR1 is SGHRS, CDR2 YFSETQ. The CDR3 length is 14 residues. The CDR3 region has the DNA TGCGCCAGCAGCCTCGCTCTTATCTCCTACGAGCAGTACTTC. Translation: CASSLALISYEQYF.

This clonotype was found many times. This sequence joins TRBV5-1 and TRBJ1-1, with D unresolved. The germline CDR1 and CDR2 sequences are SGHRS and YFSETQ. There are 14 residues in the CDR3. V was cut by 5 bases and J by 1 base, with 12 bases left in between. In DNA, the CDR3 is TGCGCCAGCAGACAAACATCTGAGAACACTGAAGCTTTCTTT. As protein: CASRQTSENTEAFF.

With respect to this clonotype: At one of its ends the junction is not consistent with the germline gene, which may arise from a read error. V usage is TRBV18 and J usage is TRBJ1-1, with D maybe TRBD1 (6 bases). Germline CDR1 reads KGHSH; CDR2 reads LQKENI. The CDR3 has 15 residues. The CDR3 nucleotides are TGTGCCAGCACACCGTCGGTACAGGGGAACACTGAAGCTTTCTTT. Residues: CASTPSVQGNTEAFF. The variable domain in full, with the rest retrieved from reference TRBV18 and TRBJ1-1, is NAGVMQNPRHLVRRRGQEARLRCSPMKGHSHVYWYRQLPEEGLKFMVYLQKENIIDESGMPKERFSAEFPKEGPSILRIQQVVRGDSAAYFCASTPSVQGNTEAFFGQGTRLTVV.

This clonotype came up many times. This chain connects TRBV15 to TRBJ2-2; 8 bases are a match to TRBD1. Germline V CDR1 and CDR2: LNHNV, YYDKDF (reference sequence). Trimming removed 3 bases from V and 0 bases from J; junction bases left unmatched: 3. The CDR3 has 16 residues. As DNA, the CDR3 is TGTGCCACCAGCAGGGACAGGGCCGCGAACACCGGGGAGCTGTTTTTT. It translates to CATSRDRAANTGELFF.

This clonotype came up many times. The V call is TRBV6-2 or TRBV6-3, the J call TRBJ2-1, with TRBD2 matching over 10 bases. Losses at the gene ends were 8 bases for V and 9 bases for J; bases not matched to a gene: 13. The CDR3 runs 15 residues. CDR1 is MNHEY and CDR2 is SVGEGT in the germline V gene. The CDR3 coding sequence is TGTGCCAGCGGAGCGAATAGCGGGAGGTTCGCTGAGCAGTTCTTC. This translates into CASGANSGRFAEQFF.

The chain uses TRBV29-1 and TRBJ2-5; TRBD2 is a possible D gene (7 bases). V lost 6 bases and J 10 bases, leaving 21 bases between the germline ends. This CDR3 spans 13 amino acids. From germline, CDR1 is SQVTM and CDR2 ANQGSEA. DNA for the CDR3: TGCAGCGTAGGGCTAGAGGCGGGGGCCATCCAGTACTTC. The encoded protein is CSVGLEAGAIQYF.

This clonotype was counted many times. CDR3: CASSPEVGVGEQYF. CDR3 DNA: TGTGCCAGCAGCCCCGAAGTCGGGGTGGGCGAGCAGTACTTC. The rearrangement links TRBV7-6 to TRBJ2-7; a weak D match, TRBD2 (5 bases). The CDR3 is 14 residues long. CDR1 is SGHVS, CDR2 FNYEAQ, per germline. V was cut by 5 bases and J by 6 bases, with 17 bases left in between.